This T cell receptor beta chain was identified in a study of T cell clones after liver transplantation. In the study overall: Until 12-24 months post-transplant, subjects got standard immunosuppression and no induction.

The assay was immunoSEQ multiplex PCR, and TCRdb's table has in-frame clones only and misses some. In the table there are about 12,000 clones, approximately 73% of which are singletons. The sequence derives from a human patient who received a liver transplant. Some of the T cells might come from the graft donor. This material consisted of CD8+ T cells from blood, taken at the 22-month timepoint.

The CDR3 sequence is CASRVGTGDPNTEAFF. The CDR3 DNA is TGTGCCAGCAGGGTAGGGACAGGGGACCCGAACACTGAAGCTTTCTTT. The chain recombines TRBV2 with TRBJ1-1; 10 bases are a match to TRBD1. Germline CDR1 reads SNHLY; CDR2 reads FYNNEI. V shed 6 bases and J 1 base; nucleotides not matched to a gene: 8. The length of the CDR3 is 16 residues.